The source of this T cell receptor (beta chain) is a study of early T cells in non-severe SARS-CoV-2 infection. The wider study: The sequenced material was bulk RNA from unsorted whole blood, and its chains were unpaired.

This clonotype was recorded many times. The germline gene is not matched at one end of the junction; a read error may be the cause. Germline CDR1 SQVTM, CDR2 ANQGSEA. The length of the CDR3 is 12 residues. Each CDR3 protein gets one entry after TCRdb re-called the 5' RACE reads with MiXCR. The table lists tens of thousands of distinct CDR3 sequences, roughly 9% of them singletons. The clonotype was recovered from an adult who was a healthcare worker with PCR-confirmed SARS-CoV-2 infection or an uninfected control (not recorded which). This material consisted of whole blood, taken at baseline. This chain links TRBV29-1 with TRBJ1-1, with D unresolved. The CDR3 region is CSVEDPNTEAFF. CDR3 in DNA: TGCAGCGTAGAAGACCCGAACACTGAAGCTTTCTTT.